Listed here are 26 T cell receptor beta chains from one sample, sequenced in a study of post-analysis software for immune sequencing data. Built from TCR beta cDNA, the libraries had unique molecular identifiers in them. Via MiXCR, TCRdb re-called the PCR reads, giving one row per CDR3 protein. The table shows around 250,000 distinct CDR3 sequences, with less than 40% occurring only once. No antigen has been identified for these receptors. Whole-study findings and limits: Controls showed lower frequencies than patients for 5 or 6 TRBV segments, and TRBV5-6, TRBV5-1 and TRBV20-1 were among these.

The source material was blood. These receptors all come from a girl between 5 and 17 years old with multiple sclerosis.

This clonotype has just a few counts. A single base separates this from a much larger clone, so it may be a read error. J is TRBJ1-2 and V is TRBV20-1; D is unclear. V was shortened by 3 bases and J by 8 bases, with 13 bases between the two germline ends. The length of the CDR3 is 12 residues. Germline V gives CDR1 DFQATT, CDR2 SNEGSKA (reference sequence). DNA for the CDR3: TGCAGTGCTAGTTCCGAGGGTGGCGGCTACACCTTC. Its protein is CSASSEGGGYTF.

The table lists this clonotype with a few counts. This chain links TRBV5-6 with TRBJ2-7; 9 positions agree with TRBD2. Trimming removed 4 bases from V and 3 bases from J; junction bases left unmatched: 20. The V gene's germline CDR1 is SGHDT and CDR2 YYEEEE. The CDR3 extends over 19 amino acids. The CDR3 region is CASSPLPFRTSDLRYEQYF. In DNA, the CDR3 is TGTGCCAGCAGCCCTCTACCGTTCCGGACTAGCGACCTCCGCTACGAGCAGTACTTC.

This clonotype has ten or more counts. The V call is TRBV12-3 or TRBV12-4, the J call TRBJ1-2, with 8 bases that match TRBD1. V shed 4 bases and J 4 bases; nucleotides not matched to a gene: 5. The CDR3 totals 14 residues. For the CDR3, the DNA is TGTGCCAGCAGTTCCCGGACAGGGAGCTATGGCTACACCTTC. This codes for CASSSRTGSYGYTF.

Only a few counts were recorded for this clonotype. The genes are TRBV20-1 and TRBJ2-4; D remains unclear. This CDR3 has 19 amino acids. Trimming removed 1 base at V and 0 bases at J, with 22 bases between. The germline V gene has CDR1 DFQATT and CDR2 SNEGSKA (reference sequence). The CDR3 DNA is TGCAGTGCTAGAGCTCACGGGTCCTTGACGGGTTTAGCCAAAAACATTCAGTACTTC. Protein product: CSARAHGSLTGLAKNIQYF.

V is TRBV5-5 and J is TRBJ1-5; TRBD1 is a possible D gene (5 bases). This CDR3 is 15 amino acids long. Germline CDR1 SGHKS, CDR2 YYEKEE (reference sequence). V was trimmed by 4 bases and J by 1 base, leaving 12 bases between them. CDR3 bases: TGTGCCAGCAGCACCGCAGGGAACAGCAATCAGCCCCAGCATTTT. Its translation: CASSTAGNSNQPQHF.

The chain has TRBV6-5 and TRBJ1-1; D unresolved. V lost 5 bases, J lost 3 bases, and 4 bases lay in between. Germline-derived CDR1 and CDR2 are MNHEY and SVGAGI. CDR3 size: 11 residues. The CDR3 region has the DNA TGTGCCAGCAGTGGGGACACTGAAGCTTTCTTT. This translates into CASSGDTEAFF.

Ten or more counts support this clonotype. V usage is TRBV5-1 and J usage is TRBJ2-5; TRBD2 might be the D (6 bases). The CDR3 length is 13 residues. Germline V gene lookup returns CDR1 SGHRS and CDR2 YFSETQ. Trimming shortened V by 4 bases and J by 5 bases, and 12 bases separated the two germline ends. The CDR3 DNA reads as TGCGCCAGCAGCCGTACCGCGGGGGAGACCCAGTACTTC. It encodes CASSRTAGETQYF.

This chain joins TRBV29-1 and TRBJ2-1; D gene ambiguous. Germline V gene data show CDR1 as SQVTM and CDR2 as ANQGSEA. The germline V and J ends were trimmed by 2 bases and 2 bases, with 10 bases remaining between them. This CDR3 is 14 amino acids long. CDR3: CSVESATPYNEQFF. In DNA form, the CDR3 reads TGCAGCGTTGAATCTGCGACCCCCTACAATGAGCAGTTCTTC.

On this clonotype itself: A much more abundant neighbour one base away suggests this may be a read error. The chain recombines TRBV20-1 with TRBJ1-2; 7 nucleotides agree with TRBD1. The V segment lost 7 bases and the J segment 6 bases; nucleotides outside the gene matches: 17. The CDR3 sequence is 15 residues long. Germline lookup yields CDR1 DFQATT and CDR2 SNEGSKA (reference sequence). CDR3 sequence (DNA): TGCAGTGTTAGCCCCGGGACAGTCCAAGGGGATGGCTACACCTTC. Translating it yields CSVSPGTVQGDGYTF.

This clonotype appeared many times. This chain uses TRBV2 with TRBJ2-3, with 13 nucleotides matching TRBD2. Germline-derived CDR1 and CDR2 are SNHLY and FYNNEI. After removal of 2 bases from V and 8 bases from J, the junction contained 13 bases not matched to a gene. This CDR3 spans 18 amino acids. The CDR3 DNA sequence: TGTGCCAGCAGTGAATCAGGACTAGCGGGGGCAAGGTGGGGTACGCAGTATTTT. Protein: CASSESGLAGARWGTQYF.

The chain uses TRBV6-2 or TRBV6-3 and TRBJ2-4; D is ambiguous. Matching the DNA end better, TRBJ2-7 makes the J call doubtful. CDR3 length: 12 residues. Germline V gives CDR1 MNHEY, CDR2 SVGEGT. Written as DNA, the CDR3 is TGTGCCAGCGGGGATGAGTTCTACGAGCAGTACTTC. Translating it yields CASGDEFYEQYF.

This clonotype was found a few times. The rearrangement joins TRBV5-1 to TRBJ1-6; 9 bases match TRBD1. The V and J ends lost 3 bases and 7 bases, in that order; junction bases with no gene match: 5. This CDR3 is built from 15 residues. Germline values: CDR1 SGHRS, CDR2 YFSETQ. CDR3 residues: CASSWGQGNNSPLHF. CDR3 coding DNA: TGCGCCAGCAGCTGGGGACAGGGCAACAATTCACCCCTCCACTTT.

This clonotype was counted at least ten times. The chain is built from TRBV5-5 and TRBJ2-1, with TRBD2 matching over 9 bases. The CDR3 contains 16 residues. The trim removed 4 bases at V and 6 bases at J, leaving 11 bases unmatched. Per the germline V gene, CDR1 is SGHKS and CDR2 is YYEKEE (reference sequence). The CDR3 nucleotides are TGTGCCAGCAGCAATTGGAGCGGGGGGCCTCTCAATGAGCAGTTCTTC. Translation gives CASSNWSGGPLNEQFF.

This clonotype was seen a few times. This chain connects TRBV7-3 to TRBJ2-2; 8 bases line up with TRBD2. The V gene end was trimmed by 5 bases and the J gene end by 4 bases; junction bases not matched to a gene: 6. The CDR3 contains 15 residues. Germline CDR1 SGHTA, CDR2 FQGTGA. CDR3 amino acids: CASSPGLGATGELFF. The CDR3, as DNA: TGTGCCAGCAGCCCGGGACTAGGGGCCACCGGGGAGCTGTTTTTT.

This clonotype was observed many times. This rearrangement joins TRBV27 to TRBJ2-3, with 12 positions matching TRBD2. The CDR3 has 16 amino acids. The junction had 3 bases not matched to a gene; V was cut back by 4 bases and J by 1 base. Germline V gene lookup returns CDR1 MNHEY and CDR2 SMNVEV (reference sequence). CDR3 bases: TGTGCCAGCAGTTCTTCTAGCGGGAGGGGCACAGATACGCAGTATTTT. This translates into CASSSSSGRGTDTQYF.

This clonotype occurred a few times. The DNA of the CDR3 is TGTGCCAGCAGCCCCCCGAGAGACAGATGGAATTCACCCCTCCACTTT. This gives the protein CASSPPRDRWNSPLHF. The rearrangement links TRBV7-8 to TRBJ1-6; TRBD1 is a possible D gene (5 bases). The germline V and J ends were trimmed by 5 bases and 7 bases, with 18 bases remaining between them. Germline V gene lookup returns CDR1 SGHVS and CDR2 FQNEAQ. CDR3 length: 16 residues.

In this sample, this clonotype turned up many times. The rearrangement links TRBV6-5 to TRBJ1-1, with D maybe TRBD1 (6 bases). The germline V gene encodes CDR1 MNHEY and CDR2 SVGAGI. V was trimmed by 4 bases and J by 4 bases, leaving 7 bases between them. The CDR3 spans 12 residues. The DNA of the CDR3 is TGTGCCAGCAGTTTACAGGGCACTGAAGCTTTCTTT. This gives the protein CASSLQGTEAFF.

This clonotype came up a few times. The chain uses TRBV5-1 and TRBJ2-4; D call uncertain. Germline V gene data show CDR1 as SGHRS and CDR2 as YFSETQ. Trimming pared 0 bases from V and 2 bases from J, leaving 6 bases between. The length of the CDR3 is 14 residues. The CDR3 is CASSLEGTKNIQYF. The CDR3 DNA is TGCGCCAGCAGCTTGGAGGGAACCAAAAACATTCAGTACTTC.

This clonotype was found once. The V and J genes are TRBV7-2 and TRBJ2-3; D not resolved. Trimming shortened V by 11 bases and J by 3 bases, and 18 bases separated the two germline ends. There are 14 residues in the CDR3. The germline V gene has CDR1 SGHTA and CDR2 FQGNSA. This chain's CDR3 is CAGIQDTLTDTQYF. The CDR3 DNA reads as TGTGCCGGCATCCAGGATACTCTTACAGATACGCAGTATTTT.

This clonotype was recorded at least ten times. The rearrangement joins TRBV7-9 to TRBJ2-1; no reliable D call. The CDR3 has 12 amino acids. Germline loops: CDR1 SEHNR, CDR2 FQNEAQ (reference sequence). V gave up 2 bases and J gave up 8 bases, with 7 bases separating them. The DNA for the CDR3 is TGTGCCAGCAGCTTACATTCCGATGAGCAGTTCTTC. It codes for CASSLHSDEQFF.

Remarks on this clonotype: Compared with germline, one end of the junction differs, possibly owing to a read error. The gene calls are TRBV5-1 and TRBJ1-2; TRBD1 matches at 7 bases. The germline CDR1 and CDR2 sequences are SGHRS and YFSETQ. The CDR3 is 16 residues long. CDR3: CAGSSGTASKNYGHTF. The CDR3 nucleotides read TGCGCCGGCAGCTCGGGGACAGCATCCAAGAACTATGGCCACACCTTC. The full variable domain, completed using reference TRBV5-1 and TRBJ1-2, is KAGVTQTPRYLIKTRGQQVTLSCSPISGHRSVSWYQQTPGQGLQFLFEYFSETQRNKGNFPGRFSGRQFSNSRSEMNVSTLELGDSALYLCAGSSGTASKNYGHTFGSGTRLTVV.

This clonotype was found many times. The rearrangement joins TRBV7-9 to TRBJ1-1, with D tentatively TRBD1 (6 bases). CDR1 is SEHNR and CDR2 is FQNEAQ in the germline V gene (reference sequence). The CDR3 has 16 amino acids. The V and J ends lost 1 base and 1 base respectively, with 13 bases between them. The CDR3 reads CASSLEGGRANTEAFF. CDR3 sequence (DNA): TGTGCCAGCAGCTTAGAAGGGGGGAGGGCGAACACTGAAGCTTTCTTT.

The table lists this clonotype with many counts. The CDR3 DNA is TGTGCCAGTAGTCGGACAGGGGCGGAGGAGACCCAGTACTTC. Amino acids: CASSRTGAEETQYF. The V and J genes are TRBV19 and TRBJ2-5, with 9 positions matching TRBD1. V lost 5 bases to trimming and J lost 5 bases; unmatched junction nucleotides: 6. In germline, CDR1 is LNHDA, CDR2 SQIVND (reference sequence). The CDR3 is made up of 14 amino acids.

In its sample, this clonotype was seen many times. The chain links TRBV20-1 to TRBJ1-6, with D perhaps matching TRBD1 (6 bases). CDR3 length equals 13 residues. CDR1 DFQATT and CDR2 SNEGSKA come from the germline V gene (reference sequence). V was cut by 7 bases and J by 7 bases, with 14 bases left in between. CDR3 loop: CSGDQTGNSPLHF. The CDR3 DNA sequence: TGCAGTGGAGACCAAACAGGGAATTCACCCCTCCACTTT.

This chain connects TRBV29-1 to TRBJ1-1; maybe TRBD1 (6 bases). Germline CDR1 and CDR2: SQVTM and ANQGSEA. The CDR3 length is 13 residues. Trimming took off 7 bases at V and 0 bases at J, with 12 bases between the two ends. In DNA form, the CDR3 reads TGCAGCGCCCAACAGGGTGTGAACACTGAAGCTTTCTTT. Translated: CSAQQGVNTEAFF.

This clonotype was seen more than once but under ten times. The chain recombines TRBV24-1 with TRBJ2-1; no clear D. Germline V CDR1 and CDR2: KGHDR, SFDVKD. V was pared by 3 bases and J by 8 bases, with 4 bases between. CDR3 size: 11 residues. CDR3 nucleotides: TGTGCCACCAGTGATCCGGATGAGCAGTTCTTC. Protein product: CATSDPDEQFF.